One and the same sample provided the 8 T cell receptor beta chains below, sequenced in a study of beta chain features in type 1 diabetes. Reverse transcribing all isolated RNA meant expressed TCRB transcripts were sequenced. Measured with immunoSEQ multiplex PCR; TCRdb has only the in-frame clones, and not every one. The sample includes hundreds of thousands of clones, 15% to 20% seen only once; the top ten take 0.02% to 0.025%. Sequencing used naive CD4+ T cells from blood. All receptors derive from a woman under 30 in good health.

The chain couples TRBV7-2 to TRBJ2-1; TRBD2 matches 7 bases. Germline CDR1 reads SGHTA; CDR2 reads FQGNSA. V was clipped by 1 base and J by 5 bases; unmatched bases: 8. There are 16 residues in the CDR3. For the CDR3, the DNA is TGTGCCAGCAGCTTAGTAGGAGGGAGGGGCGACAATGAGCAGTTCTTC. Protein sequence: CASSLVGGRGDNEQFF.

The chain has TRBV6-5 and TRBJ1-2; 10 bases line up with TRBD1. This CDR3 comprises 15 residues. Germline CDR1 MNHEY, CDR2 SVGAGI. V was pared by 7 bases and J by 2 bases, with 7 bases of the junction left unmatched. The DNA for the CDR3 is TGTGCCAGCAAGAGACAGGGGGCCATGAACTATGGCTACACCTTC. Encoded protein: CASKRQGAMNYGYTF.

In its sample, this clone was seen a few times. The chain has TRBV7-9 and TRBJ2-7; tentative D call: TRBD1 (5 bases). The CDR3 has 12 residues. Per the germline V gene, CDR1 is SEHNR and CDR2 is FQNEAQ (reference sequence). V lost 5 bases and J 6 bases, leaving 11 bases between the germline ends. CDR3 in amino acids: CASSHPGSEQYF. The CDR3 region has the DNA TGTGCCAGCAGCCACCCAGGGTCCGAGCAGTACTTC.

The V and J genes are TRBV5-4 and TRBJ2-7, with 9 bases aligning to TRBD2. The CDR3 is 19 residues long. Germline V gene lookup returns CDR1 SGHNT and CDR2 YYREEE (reference sequence). The V gene end was trimmed by 4 bases and the J gene end by 5 bases; junction bases not matched to a gene: 22. The CDR3 sequence is CASSRVLAWGGRASHEQYF. The CDR3 coding sequence is TGTGCCAGCAGCCGTGTGCTCGCGTGGGGCGGGAGGGCGTCCCACGAGCAGTACTTC.

This clone was detected only a few times. The chain links TRBV4-3 to TRBJ1-3; 8 bases line up with TRBD1. Trimming cost V 3 bases and J 3 bases; bases outside gene matches: 7. This CDR3 has 16 residues. CDR1 LGHNA and CDR2 YSLEER come from the germline V gene. CDR3: CASSHADRGYGNTIYF. The DNA of the CDR3 is TGCGCCAGCAGCCATGCCGACAGGGGTTATGGAAACACCATATATTTT.

The chain combines TRBV19 with TRBJ2-3; D not certain. Germline V gives CDR1 LNHDA, CDR2 SQIVND (reference sequence). The CDR3 spans 11 residues. Trimming took 4 bases from V and 11 from J, leaving 10 bases between them. CDR3 nucleotides: TGTGCCAGTAGTAGCCCTTACGAGCAGTATTTT. Translation gives CASSSPYEQYF.

This clone was detected a few times. V and J are TRBV7-2 and TRBJ2-5, with no clear D. Trimming left V 0 bases short and J 5 bases short, with 4 bases between. The CDR3 covers 12 residues. CDR1 and CDR2 (germline): SGHTA, FQGNSA. The CDR3 region has the DNA TGTGCCAGCAGCTTAGCGGACGAGACCCAGTACTTC. Protein sequence: CASSLADETQYF.

The chain employs TRBV7-9 and TRBJ2-7, with 10 bases matching TRBD1. Trimming took 3 bases from V and 3 from J; bases not matched to a gene: 5. In germline, CDR1 is SEHNR, CDR2 FQNEAQ (reference sequence). This CDR3 comprises 15 residues. CDR3 sequence reads: CASSLVGTGDYEQYF. The CDR3 DNA reads TGTGCCAGCAGCTTGGTGGGGACAGGGGACTACGAGCAGTACTTC. Full variable domain (missing parts from reference TRBV7-9 and TRBJ2-7): DTGVSQNPRHKITKRGQNVTFRCDPISEHNRLYWYRQTLGQGPEFLTYFQNEAQLEKSRLLSDRFSAERPKGSFSTLEIQRTEQGDSAMYLCASSLVGTGDYEQYFGPGTRLTVT.